These T cell receptor beta chains were read from a single sample in a study of cytomegalovirus exposure and HLA in healthy donors. TCRdb's copy holds only in-frame clones and misses some; the assay was immunoSEQ multiplex PCR. The sample lists about 110,000 clones; roughly 79% were seen once. Sequenced sample: PBMCs. The origin of the receptors is a woman between 50 and 59 years old in good health and CMV-seropositive. Each CDR3 is given with its conserved first and last residue. Each record gives: clone size, V gene, J gene, D gene, CDR3 DNA, CDR3 protein. A D gene is named only where the DNA matches it firmly. Rows give clone size only sometimes, using once, few, many, or a class for an expanded clone.

>-|TRBV11-2|TRBJ2-2|TRBD2
TGTGCCAGCAGCTTCGGGGGGGCCGGCACCGGGGAGCTGTTTTTT
CASSFGGAGTGELFF
>-|TRBV19|TRBJ1-4|TRBD1
TGTGCCAGTAGTGCGGGCGAAATGGACAGGGCAACTAATGAAAAACTGTTTTTT
CASSAGEMDRATNEKLFF
>-|TRBV10-3|TRBJ1-4|-
TGTGCCATCAGTGACCCCTCACGGAGAGGTGAAAAACTGTTTTTT
CAISDPSRRGEKLFF
>once|TRBV7-8|TRBJ1-1|TRBD1
TGTGCCAGCAGCTTACCCCTTGACAGGGGGCTAGAAGCTTTCTTT
CASSLPLDRGLEAFF
>few|TRBV6-5|TRBJ2-2|-
TGTGCCAGTTCCAATCTCCGCGCCGGGGAGCTGTTTTTT
CASSNLRAGELFF
>-|TRBV5-1|TRBJ2-7|-
TGCGCCAGCAGCCCCGGACAGACTTCCTACGAGCAGTACTTC
CASSPGQTSYEQYF
>-|TRBV7-9|TRBJ2-7|-
TGTGCCAGCAGCTTTGACGGGAGTGGGGACGAGCAGTACTTC
CASSFDGSGDEQYF
>-|TRBV6-5|TRBJ2-2|TRBD1
TGTGCCAGCAGTTACTCTTGGACAGGGAAATCCGGGGAGCTGTTTTTT
CASSYSWTGKSGELFF
>-|TRBV7-9|TRBJ2-1|TRBD2
TGTGCCAGCAGCTTAGAGCGGGAGGGGTATTTCTTC
CASSLEREGYFF
>-|TRBV6-5|TRBJ2-3|-
TGTGCCAGCAGTGCTCAGGGCTTTGGCACAGATACGCAGTATTTT
CASSAQGFGTDTQYF
>-|TRBV9|TRBJ2-3|TRBD2
TGTGCCAGCAGCGTAGGCCTAGCGGGGGGCACGCGCACAGATACGCAGTATTTT
CASSVGLAGGTRTDTQYF
>-|TRBV6-6|TRBJ2-7|-
TGTGCCAGCAGTCGACGACTCAGCGACGAGCAGTACTTC
CASSRRLSDEQYF
>-|TRBV7-9|TRBJ2-2|-
TGTGCCAGCAGCCGGTGGGAGCCGGACACCGGGGAGCTGTTTTTT
CASSRWEPDTGELFF
>many|TRBV5-6|TRBJ2-1|TRBD2
TGTGCCAGCAGCGGGACTAGCAAAGCCAATGAGCAGTTCTTC
CASSGTSKANEQFF
>-|TRBV5-6|TRBJ1-6|-
TGTGCCAGCAGCACCGGGAACCCAAATTCACCCCTCCACTTT
CASSTGNPNSPLHF
>once|TRBV9|TRBJ2-3|-
TGTGCCAGCAGCGTAGAGCCTTTAGATACGCAGTATTTT
CASSVEPLDTQYF
>-|TRBV7-9|TRBJ2-1|-
TGTGCCAGCAGCCCAACTTACAATGAGCAGTTCTTC
CASSPTYNEQFF
>once|TRBV4-2|TRBJ2-5|TRBD2
TGTGCCAGCAGCCGGGGGACTAGCGGCCAAGAGACCCAGTACTTC
CASSRGTSGQETQYF
>-|TRBV6-5|TRBJ2-7|-
TGTGCCAGCAGCCAACAGGGACCCGAGGCCGAGCAGTACTTC
CASSQQGPEAEQYF
>-|TRBV5-1|TRBJ2-3|TRBD2
TGCGCCAGCAGCTTAGGACTAGACCCCTCGTATACGCAGTATTTT
CASSLGLDPSYTQYF
>-|TRBV5-6|TRBJ2-6|-
TGTGCCAGCAGCTTTCAGTACGTGGCTGCGGGGGCCAACGGCCTGACTTTC
CASSFQYVAAGANGLTF
>once|TRBV2|TRBJ1-2|-
TGTGCCAGCAGTGAAGCCCGTACAGGGAATGGCTACACCTTC
CASSEARTGNGYTF
>-|TRBV11-2|TRBJ2-3|TRBD2
TGTGCCAGCAGCTCGGGACTATTCACAGATACGCAGTATTTT
CASSSGLFTDTQYF
>-|TRBV19|TRBJ1-2|-
TGTGCCAGTAGGGGAGGGATTGGCTATGGCTACACCTTC
CASRGGIGYGYTF
>once|TRBV4-2|TRBJ1-6|-
TGTGCCAGCAGCCAAGGCAGGGAAGAATCACCCCTCCACTTT
CASSQGREESPLHF
>-|TRBV5-1|TRBJ2-2|-
TGCGCCAGCAGCTTGACAGGGCCGAACACCGGGGAGCTGTTTTTT
CASSLTGPNTGELFF
>-|TRBV7-9|TRBJ2-1|TRBD1
TGTTCCAGCAGCTTCCCCGACAGGGCCCCCTACAATGAGCAGTTCTTC
CSSSFPDRAPYNEQFF
>-|TRBV9|TRBJ2-1|-
TGTGCCAGCAGCGAAACGGGAGTTAGCTACAATGAGCAGTTCTTC
CASSETGVSYNEQFF
>-|TRBV5-1|TRBJ1-2|TRBD1
TGCGCCAGCAGACCCGGGGGGGACAGGGTTAAGGGCTACACCTTC
CASRPGGDRVKGYTF
>-|TRBV5-1|TRBJ2-1|TRBD2
TGCGCCAGCAGCTCGACTAGCGGGAATATTGAGCAGTTCTTC
CASSSTSGNIEQFF
>-|TRBV4-3|TRBJ1-2|-
TGCGCCAGCAGCCAAGGGACGGACAGCCGCTATGGCTACACCTTC
CASSQGTDSRYGYTF
>few|TRBV5-3|TRBJ1-1|TRBD1
TGTGCCAGAAGCTCCGACAGGGGAGCCCCTATGAACACTGAAGCTTTCTTT
CARSSDRGAPMNTEAFF
>-|TRBV9|TRBJ2-7|TRBD2
TGTGCCAGCAGCCAGGGGGCTAGCGGGAGAGACTACGAGCAGTACTTC
CASSQGASGRDYEQYF
>-|TRBV11-3|TRBJ2-3|TRBD2
TGTGCCAGCAGCTATGGGCAGGGAGGGCCGAACACAGATACGCAGTATTTT
CASSYGQGGPNTDTQYF
>-|TRBV5-4|TRBJ2-3|TRBD2
TGTGCCAGCAGCTCCGGGGGGACCACAGATACGCAGTATTTT
CASSSGGTTDTQYF
>few|TRBV4-3|TRBJ2-5|-
TGCGCCAGCAGCCAAGAAGTAGGGACTTGGGGGTACTTC
CASSQEVGTWGYF
>-|TRBV7-9|TRBJ1-2|-
TGTTCCAGCAGCCGTGTCGAGGCTTATGGCTACACCTTC
CSSSRVEAYGYTF
>-|TRBV6-1|TRBJ1-4|-
TGTGCCAGCAGTGCTCAGGGAACGGCTAATGAAAAACTGTTTTTT
CASSAQGTANEKLFF
>-|TRBV5-1|TRBJ1-1|-
TGCGCCAGCAGCTTGGAGGAGGGCACTGAAGCTTTCTTT
CASSLEEGTEAFF
>-|TRBV27|TRBJ1-1|-
TGTGCCAGCAGTTTTGGGGAGAGCACTGAAGCTTTCTTT
CASSFGESTEAFF
>-|TRBV5-1|TRBJ2-5|TRBD2
TGCGCCAGCAGCTTGCGGGGGGGACGGGGAGAGACCCAGTACTTC
CASSLRGGRGETQYF
>-|TRBV5-1|TRBJ1-1|-
TGCGCCAGCAGACGGGCAGGGCAGAACACTGAAGCTTTCTTT
CASRRAGQNTEAFF
>-|TRBV28|TRBJ1-6|-
TGTGCCAGCAGTTTAGGTGGGCCCGAGTCGGCCCTCCACTTT
CASSLGGPESALHF
>-|TRBV19|TRBJ2-1|-
TGTGCCAGTAGTATAGACCGGAGCTCCTACAATGAGCAGTTCTTC
CASSIDRSSYNEQFF
>-|TRBV4-3|TRBJ2-2|TRBD2
TGCGCCAGCAGCCAACCGACCGGACTAGCGGGGGAAACCGGGGAGCTGTTTTTT
CASSQPTGLAGETGELFF
>once|TRBV10-3|TRBJ1-4|-
TGTGCCATCCGGGGGACTAATGAAAAACTGTTTTTT
CAIRGTNEKLFF
>-|TRBV7-6|TRBJ2-5|-
TGTGCCAGCAGCTTATGGACAGAAGAGACCCAGTACTTC
CASSLWTEETQYF
>-|TRBV5-6|TRBJ2-5|-
TGTGCCAGCAGCTTGGTGGGCTGGCAGGGAGAGACCCAGTACTTC
CASSLVGWQGETQYF
>-|TRBV29-1|TRBJ1-4|TRBD1
TGCAGCGTTCAAGGACAGGGTGAAAAACTGTTTTTT
CSVQGQGEKLFF
>-|TRBV7-9|TRBJ1-5|-
TGTGCCAGCAGCCCCAGGGGAGGGGGCAATCAGCCCCAGCATTTT
CASSPRGGGNQPQHF
>-|TRBV19|TRBJ2-7|-
TGTGCCAGTAGCTCGTTAGCGACCTTCTACGAGCAGTACTTC
CASSSLATFYEQYF
>-|TRBV19|TRBJ1-5|-
TGTGCCAGTACTCCAGGGGAGGGGGTCAATCAGCCCCAGCATTTT
CASTPGEGVNQPQHF
>-|TRBV10-3|TRBJ2-7|-
TGTGCCATCAGTGGTGGGGCCCTCTACGAGCAGTACTTC
CAISGGALYEQYF
>-|TRBV7-9|TRBJ1-2|TRBD1
TGTGCCAGCAGCCCTGTTCGGGGACAGGGGGCGGGCTATGGCTACACCTTC
CASSPVRGQGAGYGYTF
>few|TRBV19|TRBJ1-1|-
TGTGCCAGTAGTATGGGCATGAACACTGAAGCTTTCTTT
CASSMGMNTEAFF
>-|TRBV11-2|TRBJ1-4|-
TGTGCCAGCAGCTTGAGGGGGGAAAAACTGTTTTTT
CASSLRGEKLFF
>once|TRBV7-2|TRBJ2-2|-
TGTGCCAGCAGCTTAGGACTAGTTTCGAACACCGGGGAGCTGTTTTTT
CASSLGLVSNTGELFF
>-|TRBV28|TRBJ2-3|-
TGTGCCAGCAGTGCCCCACAGGGACCTAGCACAGATACGCAGTATTTT
CASSAPQGPSTDTQYF
>-|TRBV28|TRBJ2-3|TRBD1
TGTGCCAGCAGCCGGGACAGGGGGGATGATACGCAGTATTTT
CASSRDRGDDTQYF